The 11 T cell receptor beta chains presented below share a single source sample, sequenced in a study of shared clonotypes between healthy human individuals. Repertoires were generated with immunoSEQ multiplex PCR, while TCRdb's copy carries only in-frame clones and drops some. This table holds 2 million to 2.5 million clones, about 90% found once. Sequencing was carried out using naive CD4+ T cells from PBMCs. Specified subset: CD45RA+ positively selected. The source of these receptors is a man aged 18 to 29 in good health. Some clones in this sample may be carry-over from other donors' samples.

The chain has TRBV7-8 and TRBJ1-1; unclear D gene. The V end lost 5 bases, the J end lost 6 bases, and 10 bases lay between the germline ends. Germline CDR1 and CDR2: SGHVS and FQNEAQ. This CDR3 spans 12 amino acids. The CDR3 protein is CASSLTAAEAFF. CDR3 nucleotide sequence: TGTGCCAGCAGCCTGACTGCGGCTGAAGCTTTCTTT.

The CDR3 loop is CASSSDRFMNTEAFF. CDR3 sequence (DNA): TGTGCCAGCAGCTCCGACAGGTTCATGAACACTGAAGCTTTCTTT. J is TRBJ1-1 and V is TRBV7-8; perhaps TRBD1 as D (6 bases). Germline CDR1 SGHVS, CDR2 FQNEAQ. The V gene lost 4 bases and the J gene lost 0 bases, with 12 bases spanning the gap. CDR3 length equals 15 residues.

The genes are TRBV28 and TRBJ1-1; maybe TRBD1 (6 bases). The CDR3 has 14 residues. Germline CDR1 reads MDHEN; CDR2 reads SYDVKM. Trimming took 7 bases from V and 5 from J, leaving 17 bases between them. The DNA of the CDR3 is TGTGCCAGCATTTTCCCAGGGGCGAAGACTGAAGCTTTCTTT. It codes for CASIFPGAKTEAFF.

CDR3 loop: CASSDKGPYRAHEQYF. In DNA form, the CDR3 reads TGTGCCAGCAGCGACAAGGGACCTTATCGAGCCCACGAGCAGTACTTC. The V call is TRBV14, the J call TRBJ2-7; possibly TRBD1 or TRBD2 for D (5 bases each). V dropped 5 bases and J dropped 5 bases, with 22 bases sitting between them. Per germline, CDR1 SGHDN and CDR2 FVKESK. This CDR3 contains 16 residues.

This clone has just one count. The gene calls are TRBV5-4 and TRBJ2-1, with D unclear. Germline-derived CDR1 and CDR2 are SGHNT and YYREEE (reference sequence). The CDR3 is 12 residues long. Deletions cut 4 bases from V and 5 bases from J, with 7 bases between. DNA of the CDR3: TGTGCCAGCAGCAACAGAAACAATGAGCAGTTCTTC. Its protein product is CASSNRNNEQFF.

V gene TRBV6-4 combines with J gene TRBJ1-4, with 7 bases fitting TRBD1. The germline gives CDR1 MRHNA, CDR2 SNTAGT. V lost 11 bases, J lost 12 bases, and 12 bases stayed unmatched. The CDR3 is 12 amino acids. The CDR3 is CAAAWQGGELFF. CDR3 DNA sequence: TGTGCCGCCGCTTGGCAGGGGGGCGAACTGTTTTTT.

CDR3 in DNA: TGTGCCAGCAGTTCACGGACTAGCGGGGGCACCGGGGAGCTGTTTTTT. Translating gives CASSSRTSGGTGELFF. The chain has TRBV11-3 and TRBJ2-2; TRBD2 agrees at 13 bases. CDR1 and CDR2 (germline): SGHNT, YENEEA. Trimming removed 6 bases from V and 4 bases from J; junction bases left unmatched: 5. The CDR3 totals 16 residues.

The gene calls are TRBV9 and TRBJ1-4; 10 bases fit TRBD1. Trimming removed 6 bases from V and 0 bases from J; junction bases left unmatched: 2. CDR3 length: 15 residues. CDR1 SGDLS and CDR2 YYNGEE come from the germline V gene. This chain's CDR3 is CASNGQGATNEKLFF. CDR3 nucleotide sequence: TGTGCCAGCAACGGACAGGGGGCAACTAATGAAAAACTGTTTTTT.

CDR3 sequence: CRALEGAGYTF. The CDR3 nucleotides are TGCAGAGCCCTTGAGGGGGCTGGCTACACCTTC. This chain links TRBV20-1 with TRBJ1-2; 7 nucleotides align to TRBD1. Per the germline V gene, CDR1 is DFQATT and CDR2 is SNEGSKA (reference sequence). The CDR3 runs 11 residues.

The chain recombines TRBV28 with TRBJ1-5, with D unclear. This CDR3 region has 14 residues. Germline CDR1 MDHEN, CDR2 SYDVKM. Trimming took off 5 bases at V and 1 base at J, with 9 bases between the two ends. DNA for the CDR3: TGTGCCAGCAGTCTCTCATGGAGCAATCAGCCCCAGCATTTT. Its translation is CASSLSWSNQPQHF.

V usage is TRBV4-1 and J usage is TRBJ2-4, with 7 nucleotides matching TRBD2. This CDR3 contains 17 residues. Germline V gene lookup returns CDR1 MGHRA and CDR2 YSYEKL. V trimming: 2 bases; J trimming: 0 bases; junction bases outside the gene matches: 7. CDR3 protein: CASSQPTSDLAKNIQYF. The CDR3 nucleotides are TGCGCCAGCAGCCAACCTACTAGCGATCTAGCCAAAAACATTCAGTACTTC.